One and the same sample provided the 26 T cell receptor beta chains below, sequenced in a study of cytomegalovirus exposure and HLA in healthy donors. Vbeta (60) and Jbeta (13) primers were used in the PCR. The method was immunoSEQ multiplex PCR; TCRdb's version includes in-frame clones alone and lacks a portion of them. The sample comprises around 200,000 clones, 60% to 80% of which are singletons, and 2.5% to 3.5% rests with the top ten. The sequenced sample was PBMCs. These receptors all stem from a young woman in good health and CMV-seropositive.

V is TRBV15 and J is TRBJ1-1; 8 nucleotides agree with TRBD1. CDR3 length: 17 residues. The germline gives CDR1 LNHNV, CDR2 YYDKDF (reference sequence). The J segment lost 3 bases and the V segment lost 5 bases, leaving 14 bases of the junction unmatched. The CDR3 DNA follows: TGTGCCACCAGCCCGCGTGGCAGGGGGCGCCTGGACACTGAAGCTTTCTTT. It specifies CATSPRGRGRLDTEAFF.

The rearrangement uses TRBV18 and TRBJ2-5; 9 nucleotides align to TRBD1. This CDR3 has 15 residues. Germline lookup yields CDR1 KGHSH and CDR2 LQKENI. With 4 bases clipped from V and 3 bases from J, the junction kept 6 bases outside the gene matches. In DNA form, the CDR3 reads TGTGCCAGCTCACGACCCGGGACAGGGAAAGAGACCCAGTACTTC. Translating it yields CASSRPGTGKETQYF.

V and J are TRBV28 and TRBJ2-1; 7 bases align to TRBD2. Germline values: CDR1 MDHEN, CDR2 SYDVKM. This CDR3 has 15 amino acids. V was clipped by 4 bases and J by 5 bases; unmatched bases: 8. The CDR3 here is CASSYHPTSDNEQFF. Written as DNA, the CDR3 is TGTGCCAGCAGTTACCACCCTACTAGCGACAATGAGCAGTTCTTC.

V and J are TRBV1 and TRBJ2-7; TRBD2 was called by the table and not checked on the DNA. TRBV1 is reported as a pseudogene. The CDR3 is made up of 13 amino acids. CDR3 nucleotide sequence: TGCACCAGCAGCCAAGATACGAGTTACGAGCAGTACTTC. As protein: CTSSQDTSYEQYF.

The CDR3 nucleotides are TGTGCCAGCAGCTTAGTAGTGGGAGGGCCTACAGATACGCAGTATTTT. Its translation: CASSLVVGGPTDTQYF. The chain has TRBV7-2 and TRBJ2-3; TRBD2 matches at 7 bases. The CDR3 has 16 residues. CDR1 and CDR2 (germline): SGHTA, FQGNSA. The junction had 7 bases not matched to a gene; V was cut back by 1 base and J by 3 bases.

This clone showed up just a few times. The rearrangement uses TRBV27 and TRBJ2-5, with 8 positions matching TRBD2. The CDR3 is 15 amino acids. V dropped 5 bases and J dropped 4; count of bases not matched to a gene: 9. Germline CDR1 is MNHEY and CDR2 is SMNVEV (reference sequence). CDR3 coding DNA: TGTGCCAGCAGTCGCGGGACTAGATTTCGAGAGACCCAGTACTTC. Translated, it gives CASSRGTRFRETQYF.

This clone came up a few times. This rearrangement joins TRBV7-8 to TRBJ2-5, with 10 positions matching TRBD1. The last part of the DNA fits TRBJ2-7 better; the J call may be wrong. The CDR3 extends over 15 amino acids. Germline V gene data show CDR1 as SGHVS and CDR2 as FQNEAQ. The CDR3 DNA reads TGTGCCAGCAGCTACGGACAGGGGGGATTAGACGAGCAGTACTTC. The encoded protein is CASSYGQGGLDEQYF.

This clone was observed once. For the CDR3, the DNA is TGTGCCAGCGGGGTGGGGGGCGAGCAGTACTTC. It yields the protein CASGVGGEQYF. The chain links TRBV9 to TRBJ2-7; perhaps TRBD2 as D (6 bases). This CDR3 has 11 residues. Germline V gives CDR1 SGDLS, CDR2 YYNGEE. Trimming took 7 bases from V and 6 from J, leaving 11 bases between them.

The chain carries TRBV11-2 and TRBJ2-3; D is possibly TRBD1 (7 bases). Trimming stripped 5 bases from V and 4 bases from J, with 16 bases between. This CDR3 has 15 amino acids. Germline CDR1 and CDR2: SGHAT and FQNNGV. CDR3 sequence: CASSPTGWRADTQYF. CDR3 sequence (DNA): TGTGCCAGCAGCCCGACAGGGTGGAGGGCAGATACGCAGTATTTT.

In this sample, this clone turned up a few times. The chain carries TRBV19 and TRBJ2-2; D not resolved. V shed 0 bases and J shed 2 bases, with 10 bases lying between them. The CDR3 extends over 16 amino acids. Germline V lookup: CDR1 LNHDA, CDR2 SQIVND (reference sequence). The CDR3 region is CASSIDFRSNTGELFF. The CDR3 DNA follows: TGTGCCAGTAGTATAGACTTCCGGAGTAACACCGGGGAGCTGTTTTTT.

The rearrangement links TRBV5-1 to TRBJ2-7; 8 bases line up with TRBD1. The germline V gene encodes CDR1 SGHRS and CDR2 YFSETQ. This CDR3 is 13 amino acids long. J gave up 5 bases and V 5 bases, and 6 bases lay outside the gene matches. Here the CDR3 reads CASRRQGQDEQYF. As DNA, the CDR3 is TGCGCCAGCAGAAGACAGGGGCAGGACGAGCAGTACTTC.

CDR3 sequence: CASSFLGGRDSPLHF. CDR3 bases: TGTGCCAGCAGTTTTTTAGGGGGTCGGGATTCACCCCTCCACTTT. The chain links TRBV28 to TRBJ1-6; D is possibly TRBD1 (6 bases). In germline, CDR1 is MDHEN, CDR2 SYDVKM. V lost 3 bases, J lost 8 bases, and 14 bases lay in between. CDR3 length: 15 amino acids.

The chain's CDR3 is CASSALAGGSDNEQFF. DNA for the CDR3: TGTGCCAGCTCAGCTTTAGCGGGAGGGTCCGACAATGAGCAGTTCTTC. The chain couples TRBV18 to TRBJ2-1; the match to TRBD2 covers 11 bases. This CDR3 is 16 amino acids long. Germline assignment: CDR1 KGHSH and CDR2 LQKENI. V shed 5 bases and J 5 bases; nucleotides not matched to a gene: 8.

A remark on this clone: The sample carries other DNA sequences with the same CDR3. This chain uses TRBV5-1 with TRBJ2-7; 9 nucleotides agree with TRBD2. Trimming removed 2 bases from V and 7 bases from J; junction bases left unmatched: 4. CDR1 and CDR2 from the germline V gene are SGHRS and YFSETQ. CDR3 length: 13 amino acids. The CDR3 sequence: CASSLGTSREQYF. CDR3 bases: TGCGCCAGCAGCTTAGGGACTAGCCGGGAGCAGTACTTC.

This clone appeared a single time. V and J are TRBV5-4 and TRBJ2-7; 9 nucleotides match TRBD2. With V trimmed by 0 bases and J by 2 bases, 6 bases remained unmatched. The germline V gene has CDR1 SGHNT and CDR2 YYREEE (reference sequence). The CDR3 spans 16 residues. CDR3 in DNA: TGTGCCAGCAGCTTGGCGGGGGTAGCGGGGGCCTACGAGCAGTACTTC. Protein sequence: CASSLAGVAGAYEQYF.

The chain employs TRBV18 and TRBJ2-7; D remains ambiguous. V dropped 2 bases and J dropped 3 bases, with 11 bases sitting between them. The CDR3 is 14 residues long. Looked up from germline, CDR1 is KGHSH and CDR2 is LQKENI. The CDR3 here is CASSPGQSFYEQYF. In DNA, the CDR3 is TGTGCCAGCTCACCAGGGCAGTCCTTCTACGAGCAGTACTTC.

The chain links TRBV5-1 to TRBJ2-1, with unresolved D. This CDR3 is built from 16 residues. Trimming pared 4 bases from V and 0 bases from J, leaving 14 bases between. Germline CDR1 is SGHRS and CDR2 is YFSETQ. In nucleotides, the CDR3 is TGCGCCAGCAGCACCCCTCACATCGACTCCTACAATGAGCAGTTCTTC. Amino acid sequence: CASSTPHIDSYNEQFF.

The J gene is TRBJ2-1, the V gene TRBV2; the match to TRBD2 covers 8 bases. The CDR3 totals 15 residues. V was clipped by 7 bases and J by 2 bases; unmatched bases: 7. From germline, CDR1 is SNHLY and CDR2 FYNNEI. The CDR3 reads CASISGLDPYNEQFF. CDR3 DNA: TGTGCCAGCATTTCGGGACTAGATCCCTACAATGAGCAGTTCTTC.

The chain couples TRBV28 to TRBJ2-1; TRBD2 agrees at 8 bases. CDR3 length: 14 amino acids. Germline values: CDR1 MDHEN, CDR2 SYDVKM. V trimming: 8 bases; J trimming: 2 bases; junction bases outside the gene matches: 5. As DNA, the CDR3 is TGTGCCAGCCTGGGACTAGGCCCCTACAATGAGCAGTTCTTC. Protein product: CASLGLGPYNEQFF.

This clone was observed a handful of times. This chain uses TRBV6-1 with TRBJ1-1; 7 positions agree with TRBD1. Germline V CDR1 and CDR2: MNHNS, SASEGT. The V segment lost 4 bases and the J segment 5 bases; nucleotides outside the gene matches: 7. This CDR3 is built from 14 residues. CDR3 residues: CASSVRGARTEAFF. The CDR3 region has the DNA TGTGCCAGCAGTGTCAGGGGGGCGAGGACTGAAGCTTTCTTT.

The chain is built from TRBV27 and TRBJ1-2; no firm D call. This CDR3 contains 13 residues. The germline gives CDR1 MNHEY, CDR2 SMNVEV (reference sequence). The V gene lost 3 bases and the J gene lost 0 bases, with 5 bases spanning the gap. In nucleotides, the CDR3 is TGTGCCAGCAGTTTGAGGACTAACTATGGCTACACCTTC. Translating gives CASSLRTNYGYTF.

This chain uses TRBV19 with TRBJ2-7, with 11 bases aligning to TRBD2. The CDR3 runs 14 residues. J gave up 3 bases and V 4 bases, and 2 bases lay outside the gene matches. Germline V gene sequence: CDR1 LNHDA, CDR2 SQIVND (reference sequence). The CDR3 DNA reads as TGTGCCAGTAGTAAGCTAGCGGGAGGCTACGAGCAGTACTTC. Residues: CASSKLAGGYEQYF.

CDR3 in DNA: TGTGCCAGCAGCGCGGAGGGGCGGAGAAGCACAGATACGCAGTATTTT. Protein sequence: CASSAEGRRSTDTQYF. The chain has TRBV9 and TRBJ2-3; D may be TRBD2 (6 bases). The ends were cut back, 3 bases at V and 0 bases at J, with 14 bases in the middle. The CDR3 is 16 amino acids. The germline CDR1 and CDR2 sequences are SGDLS and YYNGEE.

This chain joins TRBV7-9 and TRBJ1-1; maybe TRBD1 (6 bases). The CDR3 contains 12 residues. From germline, CDR1 is SEHNR and CDR2 FQNEAQ (reference sequence). V dropped 5 bases and J dropped 11 bases, with 15 bases sitting between them. In DNA, the CDR3 is TGTGCCAGCAGCCCCCAAGGGGGGGACGCTTTCTTT. This encodes CASSPQGGDAFF. The full variable domain, its missing parts supplied by reference TRBV7-9 and TRBJ1-1, is DTGVSQNPRHKITKRGQNVTFRCDPISEHNRLYWYRQTLGQGPEFLTYFQNEAQLEKSRLLSDRFSAERPKGSFSTLEIQRTEQGDSAMYLCASSPQGGDAFFGQGTRLTVV.

This chain connects TRBV7-2 to TRBJ2-5; a possible D gene is TRBD1 (5 bases). Germline loops: CDR1 SGHTA, CDR2 FQGNSA. Trimming shortened V by 5 bases and J by 1 base, and 8 bases separated the two germline ends. The CDR3 sequence is 13 residues long. Here the CDR3 reads CASSPTAQETQYF. CDR3 DNA sequence: TGTGCCAGCAGCCCGACAGCCCAAGAGACCCAGTACTTC.

This clone appeared a few times. The chain links TRBV27 to TRBJ1-2, with a possible D match to TRBD1 (6 bases). Between the trimmed V and J ends, which lost 4 bases and 7 bases, there was a span of 16 bases. Germline V gives CDR1 MNHEY, CDR2 SMNVEV (reference sequence). The CDR3 runs to 14 residues. This CDR3 reads CASSYRARDSGYTF. CDR3 in DNA: TGTGCCAGCAGTTACAGGGCTCGAGACTCTGGCTACACCTTC.